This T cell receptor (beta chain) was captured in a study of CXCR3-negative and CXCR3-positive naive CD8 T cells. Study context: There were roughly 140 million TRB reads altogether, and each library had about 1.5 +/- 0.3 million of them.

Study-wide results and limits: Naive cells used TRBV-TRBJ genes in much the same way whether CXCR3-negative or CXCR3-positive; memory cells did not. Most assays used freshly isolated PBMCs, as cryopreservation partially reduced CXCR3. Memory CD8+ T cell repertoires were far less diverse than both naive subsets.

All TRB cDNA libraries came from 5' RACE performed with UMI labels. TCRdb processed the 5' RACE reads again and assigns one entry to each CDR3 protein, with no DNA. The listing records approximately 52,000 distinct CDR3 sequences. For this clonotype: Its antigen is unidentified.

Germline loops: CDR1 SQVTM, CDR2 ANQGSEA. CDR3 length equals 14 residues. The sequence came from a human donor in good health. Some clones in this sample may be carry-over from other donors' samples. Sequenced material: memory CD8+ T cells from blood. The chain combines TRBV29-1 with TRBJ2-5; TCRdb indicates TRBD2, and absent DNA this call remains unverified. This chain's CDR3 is CSVEPAGEQETQYF. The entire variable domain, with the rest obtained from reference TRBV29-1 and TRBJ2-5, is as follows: SAVISQKPSRDICQRGTSLTIQCQVDSQVTMMFWYRQQPGQSLTLIATANQGSEATYESGFVIDKFPISRPNLTFSTLTVSNMSPEDSSIYLCSVEPAGEQETQYFGPGTRLLVL.